This T cell receptor beta chain stems from a study of response to subunit inactivated influenza vaccine. Study-level findings and limits: Few new T cells, the authors suggested, are recruited by each seasonal influenza vaccination.

TCRdb redid the calling of the RT-PCR reads with MiXCR, one entry per CDR3 protein. Counted here are 200,000 to 300,000 distinct CDR3 sequences, 10% to 15% occurring once; the ten biggest clones make up 7.5% to 10%. This clonotype was detected once. Its antigen is unidentified. The clonotype comes from a man aged 50-60 years who received an inactivated influenza vaccine. Specimen: non-naive T cells sorted from PBMCs, collected around two weeks before vaccination.

The CDR3 loop is CASSRTGETYEQYF. Written as DNA, the CDR3 is TGTGCCAGCAGTCGAACCGGCGAAACCTACGAGCAGTACTTC. V is TRBV27 and J is TRBJ2-7; D unclear. This CDR3 is built from 14 residues. The V gene lost 5 bases and the J gene lost 2 bases, with 13 bases spanning the gap. Germline V lookup: CDR1 MNHEY, CDR2 SMNVEV (reference sequence).